The clone carrying this TCR beta chain came up many times. Its matching antigen is unknown. RNA transcripts served as the template for amplifying TCR beta CDR3 regions. The HTBI set primed first-round TCR CDR3 RT-PCR. Each CDR3 protein gets one entry after TCRdb re-called the multiplex PCR reads with MiXCR. Here the sample spans more than 350,000 distinct CDR3 sequences, approximately 18% being singletons. Orbital computed tomography, thyroid ultrasound, serum thyroxine and TRAb, and clinical symptoms together informed the diagnoses. Sample collection date corresponds to first hyperthyroidism diagnosis, prior to any ophthalmopathy symptoms. The sample comes from a study of T cells in Graves' hyperthyroidism and ophthalmopathy. Study results and caveats: By a 13 V-J model, ophthalmopathy was set apart from stable hyperthyroidism.

The germline V gene has CDR1 MGHRA and CDR2 YSYEKL. Trimming left V 1 base short and J 9 bases short, with 13 bases between. The CDR3 loop spans 15 amino acids. Sequenced input: blood. This chain links TRBV4-1 with TRBJ1-6, with a possible D match to TRBD1 (5 bases). The receptor was isolated from a woman in her 30s with Graves' hyperthyroidism that later progressed to Graves' ophthalmopathy. The CDR3 DNA reads as TGCGCCAGCAGCCAAGTCGAGGACACGATTTCACCCCTCCACTTT. Its translation is CASSQVEDTISPLHF.